Sequencing of this TCR beta chain was carried out in a study of shared clonotypes between healthy human individuals. The overall study: Donors were two women and a few men aged 18 to 49.

The study ran the assay at deep level. This table comes from immunoSEQ multiplex PCR, and its TCRdb copy is limited to in-frame clones, with some not included. The table has around 1.9 million clones, around 95% seen once; the top ten hold about 1.7%. As defined, naive CD8 cells were CD45RO-negative and positively selected for CCR7, with terminally differentiated effector memory CD45RA+ cells excluded. This TCR derives from a man aged 18 to 29 in good health. Some clones in this sample may be carry-over from other donors' samples. Sequencing used naive CD8+ T cells from PBMCs.

The CDR3 spells CANRRPGGQETQYF. The CDR3 DNA is TGTGCCAACCGACGACCGGGAGGGCAAGAGACCCAGTACTTC. The rearrangement joins TRBV19 to TRBJ2-5, with TRBD2 matching 8 bases. Germline CDR1 is LNHDA and CDR2 is SQIVND (reference sequence). The CDR3 consists of 14 residues. The J segment lost 2 bases and the V segment lost 10 bases, leaving 9 bases of the junction unmatched.